This is a list of T cell receptor beta chains from one sample in a study of radiotherapy plus CTLA-4 blockade in lung cancer. Sequencing used immunoSEQ multiplex PCR; TCRdb keeps in-frame clones, though not all of them. The repertoire consists of under 110,000 clones, with around 85% occurring once and the leading ten covering less than 2.5%. The material was peripheral blood, obtained from a patient treated with radiotherapy plus ipilimumab. These receptors were taken from a human donor with non-small cell lung cancer that progressed on radiotherapy plus ipilimumab. Some clones in this sample may be carry-over from other donors' samples. CDR3s include the opening cysteine and the closing phenylalanine or tryptophan. D genes are given only for firm matches. The size of a clone is reported for some rows only, either as once, few or many, or as a class for expanded clones.

TRBJ1-4,TRBV5-6,.,.,CASSLLNEKLFF,TGTGCCAGCAGCTTACTTAATGAAAAACTGTTTTTT
TRBJ2-2,TRBV7-9,.,TRBD2,CASSAVAGEGTGELFF,TGTGCCAGCAGCGCAGTAGCGGGGGAAGGCACCGGGGAGCTGTTTTTT
TRBJ1-2,TRBV9,.,TRBD1,CASSVDRGLYGYTF,TGTGCCAGCAGCGTAGATAGGGGGCTCTATGGCTACACCTTC
TRBJ2-1,TRBV9,.,.,CASSVGVRGEQFF,TGTGCCAGCAGCGTAGGAGTGAGGGGAGAGCAGTTCTTC
TRBJ2-7,TRBV10-3,few,TRBD1,CAISESNRGQGYEQYF,TGTGCCATCAGTGAGTCGAACAGGGGGCAAGGATACGAGCAGTACTTC
TRBJ2-5,TRBV2,.,.,CASNQQETQYF,TGTGCCAGCAACCAACAAGAGACCCAGTACTTC
TRBJ1-2,TRBV6-5,.,.,CASSPPTANYGYTF,TGTGCCAGCAGCCCCCCCACGGCTAACTATGGCTACACCTTC
TRBJ2-3,TRBV2,.,.,CASSGAPGRRYLDTQYF,TGTGCCAGCAGTGGGGCGCCTGGACGGAGATATCTAGATACGCAGTATTTT
TRBJ1-1,TRBV2,.,.,CASSEWNRSGEAFF,TGTGCCAGCAGTGAATGGAACCGCTCGGGGGAAGCTTTCTTT
TRBJ1-4,TRBV5-1,.,.,CASSQGAATNEKLFF,TGCGCCAGCAGCCAAGGGGCGGCAACTAATGAAAAACTGTTTTTT
TRBJ2-6,TRBV5-6,once,.,CASSLLTGSFSGANVLTF,TGTGCCAGCAGCTTGCTTACAGGGAGCTTCTCTGGGGCCAACGTCCTGACTTTC
TRBJ1-4,TRBV6-5,.,TRBD1,CASSPGTGFEKLFF,TGTGCCAGCAGCCCCGGGACAGGCTTTGAAAAACTGTTTTTT
TRBJ1-6,TRBV7-2,once,.,CASSPVAGNFNSPLHF,TGTGCCAGCAGCCCCGTGGCAGGAAATTTTAATTCACCCCTCCACTTT
TRBJ2-3,TRBV5-1,.,.,CASSLAPRGTDTQYF,TGCGCCAGCAGCTTGGCCCCTAGAGGTACAGATACGCAGTATTTT
TRBJ2-3,TRBV10-3,few,.,CAISEPKTDTQYF,TGTGCCATCAGTGAGCCGAAAACAGATACGCAGTATTTT
TRBJ2-7,TRBV4-3,.,.,CASSPNIRQYEQYF,TGCGCCAGCAGCCCTAATATTCGACAATACGAGCAGTACTTC
TRBJ2-2,TRBV4-3,.,.,CASSHSVQGDAGELFF,TGCGCCAGCAGCCATAGCGTACAGGGAGATGCCGGGGAGCTGTTTTTT
TRBJ2-1,TRBV7-2,.,.,CASSFVRAGNEQFF,TGTGCCAGCAGCTTTGTCAGGGCTGGGAATGAGCAGTTCTTC
TRBJ2-2,TRBV18,once,TRBD2,CASSSTSGENTGELFF,TGTGCCAGCTCCTCGACTAGCGGGGAGAACACCGGGGAGCTGTTTTTT
TRBJ1-2,TRBV19,.,.,CASSIDRGLYGYTF,TGTGCCAGTAGTATAGACAGGGGACTCTATGGCTACACCTTC
TRBJ1-5,TRBV6-1,.,.,CASSALVDQPQHF,TGTGCCAGCAGTGCTCTCGTGGATCAGCCCCAGCATTTT
TRBJ2-7,TRBV28,.,.,CASRPGGPGYEQYF,TGTGCCAGCAGACCCGGGGGGCCCGGCTACGAGCAGTACTTC
TRBJ2-5,TRBV7-3,.,TRBD1,CASSITGTGETQYF,TGTGCCAGCAGCATTACCGGGACAGGAGAGACCCAGTACTTC
TRBJ1-5,TRBV9,once,.,CASSESPNQPQHF,TGTGCCAGCAGCGAATCACCTAATCAGCCCCAGCATTTT
TRBJ1-5,TRBV27,.,.,CASSYDSFSNQPQHF,TGTGCCAGCAGTTACGACAGTTTTAGCAATCAGCCCCAGCATTTT
TRBJ2-1,TRBV27,.,.,CASSLRGTYNEQFF,TGTGCCAGCAGTTTGAGGGGCACCTACAATGAGCAGTTCTTC
TRBJ2-3,TRBV18,.,.,CASSPKDVKYTDTQYF,TGTGCCAGCTCACCAAAGGACGTCAAATACACAGATACGCAGTATTTT
TRBJ1-1,TRBV5-6,.,.,CASNRQTHTEAFF,TGTGCCAGCAACAGACAGACTCACACTGAAGCTTTCTTT
TRBJ1-1,TRBV5-1,.,TRBD1,CASSLPRDRDSRGTEAFF,TGCGCCAGCAGCCTACCCCGGGACAGGGACTCACGGGGTACTGAAGCTTTCTTT
TRBJ1-4,TRBV5-1,.,.,CASSLGSTNEKLFF,TGCGCCAGCAGCCTGGGTTCGACTAATGAAAAACTGTTTTTT
TRBJ1-2,TRBV9,.,.,CASSREGGIYGYTF,TGTGCCAGCAGCAGAGAGGGTGGTATCTATGGCTACACCTTC
TRBJ2-1,TRBV11-2,.,.,CASSLDLAGSNEQFF,TGTGCCAGCAGCTTAGATCTCGCGGGTTCCAATGAGCAGTTCTTC
TRBJ1-1,TRBV4-2,once,.,CASSPSPQWGNTEAFF,TGTGCCAGCAGCCCATCCCCGCAGTGGGGGAACACTGAAGCTTTCTTT
TRBJ1-2,TRBV28,.,TRBD1,CASSFGVWGQGAESGYTF,TGTGCCAGCAGTTTCGGCGTATGGGGACAGGGGGCGGAGAGTGGCTACACCTTC
TRBJ2-5,TRBV5-1,.,TRBD1,CASSRRQGAQETQYF,TGCGCCAGCAGCCGTCGACAGGGGGCACAGGAGACCCAGTACTTC
TRBJ2-3,TRBV14,once,TRBD2,CASNPAGASHTQYF,TGTGCCAGCAATCCAGCGGGGGCTTCCCATACGCAGTATTTT
TRBJ2-5,TRBV5-1,.,.,CASSLQGYQETQYF,TGCGCCAGCAGCTTACAGGGCTACCAAGAGACCCAGTACTTC
TRBJ2-7,TRBV30,.,TRBD1,CAWSVGRGQDEQYF,TGTGCCTGGAGTGTGGGCAGGGGGCAGGACGAGCAGTACTTC
TRBJ2-5,TRBV21-1,few,.,CASTPNSGGDGEETQYF,TGTGCCAGCACCCCTAACTCAGGGGGCGACGGGGAAGAGACCCAGTACTTC
TRBJ1-1,TRBV5-6,.,.,CASSLDTNTEAFF,TGTGCCAGCAGCTTGGATACGAACACTGAAGCTTTCTTT
TRBJ1-1,TRBV6-5,.,.,CASSNAPGLNTEAFF,TGTGCCAGCAGCAACGCGCCCGGGCTCAACACTGAAGCTTTCTTT
TRBJ1-2,TRBV2,.,.,CASLGRHGINYGYTF,TGTGCCAGCTTAGGCCGACATGGGATTAACTATGGCTACACCTTC
TRBJ1-2,TRBV28,.,.,CASSLTASSGYTF,TGTGCCAGCAGTTTAACAGCCTCTAGTGGCTACACCTTC
TRBJ2-3,TRBV10-3,.,TRBD2,CAISESISAGGTDTQYF,TGTGCCATCAGTGAGTCGATCTCTGCGGGGGGCACAGATACGCAGTATTTT
TRBJ1-2,TRBV7-3,.,TRBD1,CASSPGQGVGYTF,TGTGCCAGCAGCCCTGGACAGGGGGTTGGCTACACCTTC
TRBJ1-5,TRBV7-2,.,TRBD1,CASSLQGDYQPQHF,TGTGCCAGCAGCTTACAGGGGGACTATCAGCCCCAGCATTTT